These 5 T cell receptor beta chains originate from one sample sequenced in a study of OX40 agonist ivuxolimab in advanced cancers. Library prep was done by the immunoSEQ multiplex PCR assay. This immuneACCESS table, as held by TCRdb, lists in-frame sequences with V and J called but not all clones. Of the missing ones, under half trace to an unresolved V gene in checked studies; the others have no known cause. The sample profile shows more than 35,000 clones; over 60% of them were found once. The ten largest clonotypes hold 7.5% to 10% of the sample. The sequenced sample was CD4+ or CD8+ T cells sorted from blood, obtained in a trial of the OX40 agonist ivuxolimab. The receptors come from an adult with an advanced solid tumor such as melanoma, head and neck, liver or kidney cancer.

Remarks on this clone: Relative to the germline gene, one junction end is altered; a read error may explain this. The V call is TRBV7-3, the J call TRBJ2-4; D remains unclear. Germline CDR1 and CDR2: SGHTA and FQGTGA. This CDR3 contains 14 residues. CDR3 amino acids: CASTPRREGNIQCF. CDR3 sequence (DNA): TGTGCCAGCACCCCGCGCCGCGAAGGAAACATTCAGTGCTTC.

This clone has only a few counts. The chain has TRBV28 and TRBJ1-6, with 7 nucleotides matching TRBD1. There are 14 residues in the CDR3. V lost 6 bases, J lost 7 bases, and 6 bases stayed unmatched. Germline assignment: CDR1 MDHEN and CDR2 SYDVKM. The CDR3 sequence: CASRRDSLNSPLHF. The CDR3 region has the DNA TGTGCCAGCAGACGGGACAGTTTGAATTCACCCCTCCACTTT.

V and J are TRBV18 and TRBJ2-3, with 8 positions matching TRBD2. J gave up 1 base and V 4 bases, and 4 bases lay outside the gene matches. Per the germline V gene, CDR1 is KGHSH and CDR2 is LQKENI. This CDR3 is 15 amino acids long. The CDR3 nucleotides are TGTGCCAGCTCACGGAATAGCGGGGGCACAGATACGCAGTATTTT. Translating it yields CASSRNSGGTDTQYF.

DNA for the CDR3: TGTGCCAGCCGGCGGAGTAGCGGGGACTACGAGCAGTACTTC. It codes for CASRRSSGDYEQYF. The chain has TRBV6-1 and TRBJ2-7, with 8 bases lining up with TRBD2. Germline V gives CDR1 MNHNS, CDR2 SASEGT. Germline trimming cut 8 bases from V and 3 bases from J; bases unmatched to any gene: 9. The CDR3 covers 14 residues.

This sequence joins TRBV7-9 and TRBJ2-1, with D possibly being TRBD2 (5 bases). This CDR3 is 11 amino acids long. Germline CDR1 and CDR2: SEHNR and FQNEAQ (reference sequence). V shed 3 bases and J shed 8 bases, with 5 bases lying between them. The DNA of the CDR3 is TGTGCCAGCAGCTTTAGCGATGAGCAGTTCTTC. It specifies CASSFSDEQFF.